This T cell receptor beta chain is drawn from a study of identical twins. Points from the study as a whole: In cord blood, abundant beta clonotypes had fewer insertions; memory showed no trend.

The length of the CDR3 is 15 residues. TCRdb itself ran the 5' RACE reads through MiXCR, one entry per CDR3 protein. The data contain around 340,000 distinct CDR3 sequences, 10% to 15% of them singletons. For this clonotype: The antigen is undetermined.

Separately, the same data were catalogued under a study of yellow fever vaccine responses in identical twins.

Material for sequencing was CD8+ T cells sorted from blood. The V call is TRBV21-1, the J call TRBJ2-2; TRBD1 is taken as the D call from the table, unchecked against the DNA. TRBV21-1 is termed a pseudogene. The source of this sequence is a woman aged 18 to 35 in good health. CDR3 region: CASSTTGTSTGELFF. DNA of the CDR3: TGTGCCAGCAGCACAACAGGGACGAGCACCGGGGAGCTGTTTTTT.